Reported below is one T cell receptor beta chain. This CDR3 has 14 amino acids. The V gene lost 6 bases and the J gene lost 5 bases, with 16 bases spanning the gap. Germline CDR1 reads SNHLY; CDR2 reads FYNNEI. The record originates from a study of blood T cell repertoires in COVID-19. About the research overall: Researchers got acute and convalescent COVID-19 samples from the United States, Italy and Spain. T cells, B-cell-depleted T cells, or PBMCs supplied cDNA or gDNA.

Using immunoSEQ multiplex PCR, the repertoire was profiled, and TCRdb retains in-frame clones only, with some absent. In the table there are over 200,000 clones, around 87% of which are singletons. This chain links TRBV2 with TRBJ1-1, with D perhaps matching TRBD1 (5 bases). The receptor was derived from a woman aged 25 to 39 who had recovered from COVID-19. Sequenced: peripheral blood. CDR3 protein: CASRPTESRTEAFF. DNA of the CDR3: TGTGCCAGCAGACCGACAGAATCGAGGACTGAAGCTTTCTTT.